This T cell receptor beta chain is drawn from a study of blood T cells in healthy people across ages. The authors ran a second PCR of 7 to 11 cycles using a sample-barcoded 5' primer and a J-beta primer mix. The template-switch adaptor was a 5' adaptor with 12 random nucleotides. It tagged each cDNA molecule. TCRdb re-called the 5' RACE reads through MiXCR, storing one row per CDR3 protein. Among 870,000 or so distinct CDR3 sequences listed, less than 35% were seen once. The V and J ends lost 2 bases and 10 bases, in that order; junction bases with no gene match: 13. The CDR3 is 15 residues long. In germline, CDR1 is GTSNPN, CDR2 SVGIG (reference sequence). This clonotype has at least ten counts.

This receptor was taken from a woman older than 75 in good health. The chain employs TRBV30 and TRBJ2-1, with 8 nucleotides matching TRBD1. Sequenced: blood. CDR3 sequence (DNA): TGTGCCTGGAGTAAAGACAGGGGTCCCCTCATGGAGCAGTTCTTC. Encoded protein: CAWSKDRGPLMEQFF.